Below, 11 T cell receptor beta chains from the same sample are listed, as sequenced in a study of CD8 T cells in Susac syndrome. The RNA, roughly 0.5 to 1 ug, was put through reverse transcription using random hexamers. TCRdb re-analysed the immunoSEQ multiplex PCR reads in MiXCR, keeping a single row per CDR3 protein. The table shows about 300,000 distinct CDR3 sequences, with about 91% occurring only once. The sequenced sample was CD4+ T cells from PBMCs. The receptors derive from a human donor with multiple sclerosis.

The gene calls are TRBV7-9 and TRBJ2-2, with D possibly called TRBD1 or TRBD2 (5 bases each). The CDR3 covers 15 residues. Germline loops: CDR1 SEHNR, CDR2 FQNEAQ (reference sequence). Trimming left V 6 bases short and J 3 bases short, with 14 bases between. This CDR3 reads CASSSQGPDTGELFF. As DNA, the CDR3 is TGTGCCAGCAGTTCCCAGGGACCCGACACCGGGGAGCTGTTTTTT.

This rearrangement joins TRBV7-9 to TRBJ1-5, with D hard to call. Germline V lookup: CDR1 SEHNR, CDR2 FQNEAQ (reference sequence). The V end was cut by 1 base, the J end by 9 bases, with 13 bases between. This CDR3 comprises 14 residues. CDR3 protein: CASSLEVGSGPQHF. For the CDR3, the DNA is TGTGCCAGCAGCTTAGAAGTAGGTTCAGGGCCCCAGCATTTT.

The V call is TRBV4-1, the J call TRBJ2-3, with D unresolved. V was cut by 6 bases and J by 4 bases, with 14 bases left in between. This CDR3 region has 14 residues. Germline values: CDR1 MGHRA, CDR2 YSYEKL. CDR3 DNA: TGCGCCAGCAGACACCCCGGGCGGTCAGATACGCAGTATTTT. Its protein product is CASRHPGRSDTQYF.

The chain couples TRBV20-1 to TRBJ2-7; 9 bases line up with TRBD1. Germline V gene lookup returns CDR1 DFQATT and CDR2 SNEGSKA (reference sequence). Trimming cost V 6 bases and J 3 bases; bases outside gene matches: 6. The CDR3 sequence is 13 residues long. The CDR3 DNA reads TGCAGTGCCGGGGACAGGGCACACTACGAGCAGTACTTC. Its translation is CSAGDRAHYEQYF.

The genes are TRBV28 and TRBJ2-5; 10 nucleotides line up with TRBD2. The CDR3 extends over 15 amino acids. With 5 bases clipped from V and 2 bases from J, the junction kept 5 bases outside the gene matches. Germline-derived CDR1 and CDR2 are MDHEN and SYDVKM. This CDR3 is CASSTRTSGQETQYF. In DNA form, the CDR3 reads TGTGCCAGCAGTACCCGGACTAGCGGACAAGAGACCCAGTACTTC.

The genes are TRBV25-1 and TRBJ2-1; no clear D. Looked up from germline, CDR1 is MGHDK and CDR2 is SYGVNS. The CDR3 is 17 residues long. V gave up 2 bases and J gave up 10 bases, with 24 bases separating them. CDR3 sequence (DNA): TGTGCCAGCAGTGAACCCGAATCGTATCTAAAAGCTCGGGAGCAGTTCTTC. Protein: CASSEPESYLKAREQFF.

The chain is built from TRBV6-6 and TRBJ1-2; D not resolved. The germline V and J ends were trimmed by 6 bases and 2 bases, with 10 bases remaining between them. CDR1 is MNHNY, CDR2 SVGAGI, per germline (reference sequence). This CDR3 spans 13 amino acids. This CDR3 reads CASSLDENYGYTF. For the CDR3, the DNA is TGTGCCAGCAGCTTGGACGAGAACTATGGCTACACCTTC.

V gene TRBV6-6 combines with J gene TRBJ2-7; D gene uncertain. From germline, CDR1 is MNHNY and CDR2 SVGAGI (reference sequence). V was cut by 4 bases and J by 4 bases, with 17 bases left in between. The CDR3 covers 15 residues. The CDR3 bases are TGTGCCAGCAGTTCCGGGCGTCCTCCCAGTTACGAGCAGTACTTC. Protein product: CASSSGRPPSYEQYF.

V and J are TRBV23-1 and TRBJ1-1, with 9 bases matching TRBD1. TRBV23-1 is an ORF for which the function is uncertain. The junction had 7 bases not matched to a gene; V was cut back by 6 bases and J by 2 bases. The CDR3 totals 15 residues. This chain's CDR3 is CASSRQGGRNTEAFF. The CDR3, as DNA: TGCGCCAGCAGCCGACAGGGGGGGCGTAACACTGAAGCTTTCTTT.

Comments on this clonotype: A read error may produce the germline difference seen at one junction end. The chain has TRBV4-2 and TRBJ2-6, with 7 bases aligning to TRBD1. Germline V gene data show CDR1 as LGHNA and CDR2 as YNFKEQ. There are 17 residues in the CDR3. CDR3: CASAGPDRPSGANVLIF. CDR3 coding DNA: TGTGCCAGCGCGGGTCCGGACAGGCCCTCTGGGGCCAACGTCCTGATTTTC.

The rearrangement links TRBV6-5 to TRBJ2-7, with D maybe TRBD2 (6 bases). The CDR3 consists of 13 residues. Trimming left V 2 bases short and J 5 bases short, with 10 bases between. Germline loops: CDR1 MNHEY, CDR2 SVGAGI. The CDR3 coding sequence is TGTGCCAGCAGTTACCGGGAGAGGAACGAGCAGTACTTC. Translated, it gives CASSYRERNEQYF.